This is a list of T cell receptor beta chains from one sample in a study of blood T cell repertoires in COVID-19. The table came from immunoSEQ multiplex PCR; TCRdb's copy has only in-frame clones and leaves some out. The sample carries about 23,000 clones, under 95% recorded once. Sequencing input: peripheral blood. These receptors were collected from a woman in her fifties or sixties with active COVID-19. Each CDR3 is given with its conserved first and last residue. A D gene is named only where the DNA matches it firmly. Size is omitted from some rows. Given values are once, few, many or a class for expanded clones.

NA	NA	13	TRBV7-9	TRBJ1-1	TGTGCCAGCAGCCCACACCAGAACACTGAAGCTTTCTTT	CASSPHQNTEAFF
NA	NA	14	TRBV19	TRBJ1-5	TGTGCCAGCAACGCCGGCAGGCAGAATCAGCCCCAGCATTTT	CASNAGRQNQPQHF
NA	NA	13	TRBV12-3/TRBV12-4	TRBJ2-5	TGTGCCAGCAGTTTCGAAGCGAGGGAGACCCAGTACTTC	CASSFEARETQYF
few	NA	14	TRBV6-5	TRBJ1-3	TGTGCCAGCAGGGGGGCAGGGTCTATGGACACCATATATTTT	CASRGAGSMDTIYF
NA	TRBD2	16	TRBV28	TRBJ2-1	TGTGCCAGCAGTCCCAACTTAGCGGGAACTTCCCCCGAGCAGTTCTTC	CASSPNLAGTSPEQFF
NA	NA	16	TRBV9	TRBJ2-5	TGTGCCAGCAGTGGAGGCAGCGTCCGGTACCAAGAGACCCAGTACTTC	CASSGGSVRYQETQYF
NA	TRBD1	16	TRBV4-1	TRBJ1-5	TGCGCCAGCAGCCGACCGGGACAGGGGGCTGGTCAGCCCCAGCATTTT	CASSRPGQGAGQPQHF
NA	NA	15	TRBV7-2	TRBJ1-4	TGTGCCAGCAGCTCGAGCTTTGCAACTAATGAAAAACTGTTTTTT	CASSSSFATNEKLFF
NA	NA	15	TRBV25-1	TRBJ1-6	TGTGCCAGCAGTGACGGCCAGACTTCAAATTCACCCCTCCACTTT	CASSDGQTSNSPLHF
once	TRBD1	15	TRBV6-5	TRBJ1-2	TGTGCCAGCAGTTACTCTGGGACAGGAAACTATGGCTACACCTTC	CASSYSGTGNYGYTF
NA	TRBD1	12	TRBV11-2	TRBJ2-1	TGTGCCAGCAGCTACCGGGACAGAGAGCAGTTCTTC	CASSYRDREQFF
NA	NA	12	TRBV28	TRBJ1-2	TGTGCCAGCAGTATTATCGGTACTGGCTACACCTTC	CASSIIGTGYTF
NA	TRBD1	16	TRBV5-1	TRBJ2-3	TGCGCCAGCAGCTCAGCGACAGGGTGGGGGACAGATACGCAGTATTTT	CASSSATGWGTDTQYF
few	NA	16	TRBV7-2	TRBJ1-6	TGTGCCAGCAGCTTAGGACAGATCTCCTATAATTCACCCCTCCACTTT	CASSLGQISYNSPLHF
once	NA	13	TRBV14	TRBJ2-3	TGTGCCAGCAGCCAAGAATTGAGAGATACGCAGTATTTT	CASSQELRDTQYF
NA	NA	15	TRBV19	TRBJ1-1	TGTGCCTCCACCGGCAGGGGACCTATGAACACTGAAGCTTTCTTT	CASTGRGPMNTEAFF
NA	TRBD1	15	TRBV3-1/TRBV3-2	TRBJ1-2	TGTGCCAGCAGCCAAGATCAGGACAGGGGGGATGGCTACACCTTC	CASSQDQDRGDGYTF
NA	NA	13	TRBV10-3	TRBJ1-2	TGTGCCATCAGATTCGACAGGACGGGTGGCTACACCTTC	CAIRFDRTGGYTF
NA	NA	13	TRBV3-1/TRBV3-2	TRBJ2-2	TGTGCCAGCAGTCACTCAGGGCCCGGGGAGCTGTTTTTT	CASSHSGPGELFF
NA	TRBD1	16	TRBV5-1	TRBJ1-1	TGCGCCAGCAGCTCGGGACAGGGTTACAGGGGGGATGAAGCTTTCTTT	CASSSGQGYRGDEAFF
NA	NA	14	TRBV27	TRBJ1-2	TGTGCCAGCACCCGGACGCCGGGAATCGGTGGCTACACCTTC	CASTRTPGIGGYTF
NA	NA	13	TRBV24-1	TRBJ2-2	TGTGCCACCCGGGAGAGTGGCACCGGGGAGCTGTTTTTT	CATRESGTGELFF
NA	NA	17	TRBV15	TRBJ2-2	TGTGCCACCAGCGGGGGACTCCCAGGGATAACTTCCGGGGAGCTGTTTTTT	CATSGGLPGITSGELFF
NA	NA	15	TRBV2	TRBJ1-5	TGTGCCAGCAGGGAAACAGGGTCCAGCAATCAGCCCCAGCATTTT	CASRETGSSNQPQHF
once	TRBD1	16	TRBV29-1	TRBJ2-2	TGCAGCGTTGGGGACAGTTACTACGGTGACACCGGGGAGCTGTTTTTT	CSVGDSYYGDTGELFF
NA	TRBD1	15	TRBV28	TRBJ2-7	TGTGCCAGCAGCGTTAACCGGGACAGCTCCTACGAGCAGTACTTC	CASSVNRDSSYEQYF
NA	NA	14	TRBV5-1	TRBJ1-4	TGCGCCAGCAGCTTGCAGGGTGGGAATGAAAAACTGTTTTTT	CASSLQGGNEKLFF
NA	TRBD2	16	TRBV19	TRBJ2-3	TGTGCCAGTAGTATTTGGCGGGAGGGGGGGGTAGATACGCAGTATTTT	CASSIWREGGVDTQYF
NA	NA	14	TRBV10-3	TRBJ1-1	TGTGCCATCAGTGACAGGGACATGAACACTGAAGCTTTCTTT	CAISDRDMNTEAFF
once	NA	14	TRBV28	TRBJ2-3	TGTGCCAGCAGCCTACCGACAGGACAAGATACGCAGTATTTT	CASSLPTGQDTQYF
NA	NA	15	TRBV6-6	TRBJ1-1	TGTGCCAGCAGTTCGCCGGGGGGGAAGAACACTGAAGCTTTCTTT	CASSSPGGKNTEAFF
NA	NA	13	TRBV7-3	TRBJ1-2	TGTGCCAGCAGCCTGCGGCAGGGCGGTGGCTACACCTTC	CASSLRQGGGYTF
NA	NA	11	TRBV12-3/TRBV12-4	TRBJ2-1	TGTGCCAGCAGTTTCATCCATGAGCAGTTCTTC	CASSFIHEQFF
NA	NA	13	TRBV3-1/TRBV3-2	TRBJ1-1	TGTGCCAGCAGCCAGCGACAAAACACTGAAGCTTTCTTT	CASSQRQNTEAFF
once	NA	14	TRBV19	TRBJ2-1	TGTGCCAGTAGTATGCGGGGTTCCTACAATGAGCAGTTCTTC	CASSMRGSYNEQFF
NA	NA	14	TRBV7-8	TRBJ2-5	TGTGCCAGCAGCCCGACTAGAGAAGTCGGGACCCAGTACTTC	CASSPTREVGTQYF
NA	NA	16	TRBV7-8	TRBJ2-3	TGTGCCAGCAGCTTAAGAGACAGTGCTAGCACAGATACGCAGTATTTT	CASSLRDSASTDTQYF